The rows below give T cell receptor beta chains drawn from one sample of a study of blood T cell repertoires in COVID-19. Clones were read by immunoSEQ multiplex PCR, and TCRdb kept only the in-frame ones, dropping some. The top ten hold around 10% of the sample, which has about 150,000 clones, about 83% seen once. Sequencing used peripheral blood. The source of these receptors is a woman aged 55-69 years with COVID-19, enrolled during active disease. Each CDR3 is given with its conserved first and last residue. D genes are given only for firm matches. Where a row states a size, it is once, few, many or the class of an expanded clone; other rows omit it.

d_gene: .; abundance: .; v_gene: TRBV29-1; j_gene: TRBJ1-4; CDR3aa: CSVGDFPNEKLFF; CDR3nt: TGCAGCGTTGGAGATTTCCCGAATGAAAAACTGTTTTTT
d_gene: .; abundance: .; v_gene: TRBV18; j_gene: TRBJ2-5; CDR3aa: CASSPPESQRKTQYF; CDR3nt: TGTGCCAGCTCACCACCGGAGTCTCAGAGAAAGACCCAGTACTTC
d_gene: .; abundance: .; v_gene: TRBV7-3; j_gene: TRBJ2-2; CDR3aa: CASSAGKRSTGELFF; CDR3nt: TGTGCCAGCAGTGCAGGGAAGCGAAGCACCGGGGAGCTGTTTTTT
d_gene: TRBD2; abundance: once; v_gene: TRBV3-1/TRBV3-2; j_gene: TRBJ2-1; CDR3aa: CASSQDRASGSLSYNEQFF; CDR3nt: TGTGCCAGCAGCCAAGATAGGGCTAGCGGGAGTCTCTCCTACAATGAGCAGTTCTTC
d_gene: .; abundance: .; v_gene: TRBV2; j_gene: TRBJ1-2; CDR3aa: CASSENPNYGYTF; CDR3nt: TGTGCCAGCAGTGAAAATCCGAACTATGGCTACACCTTC
d_gene: TRBD2; abundance: .; v_gene: TRBV15; j_gene: TRBJ2-1; CDR3aa: CATSTRAGASYNEQFF; CDR3nt: TGTGCCACCAGCACTCGAGCGGGAGCCTCCTACAATGAGCAGTTCTTC
d_gene: .; abundance: .; v_gene: TRBV10-1; j_gene: TRBJ2-3; CDR3aa: CAGTLGPLGDTQYF; CDR3nt: TGCGCCGGGACACTCGGACCCCTGGGCGATACGCAGTATTTT
d_gene: TRBD1; abundance: .; v_gene: TRBV5-1; j_gene: TRBJ1-1; CDR3aa: CASSLGQGGVKAFF; CDR3nt: TGCGCCAGCAGCTTGGGACAGGGAGGAGTAAAAGCTTTCTTT
d_gene: .; abundance: .; v_gene: TRBV2; j_gene: TRBJ2-5; CDR3aa: CASSERRAYQETQYF; CDR3nt: TGTGCCAGCAGTGAACGACGAGCGTACCAAGAGACCCAGTACTTC
d_gene: .; abundance: .; v_gene: TRBV2; j_gene: TRBJ1-1; CDR3aa: CASRDRGAGTEAFF; CDR3nt: TGTGCCAGCAGGGACCGGGGGGCTGGGACTGAAGCTTTCTTT
d_gene: TRBD2; abundance: .; v_gene: TRBV7-8; j_gene: TRBJ2-1; CDR3aa: CASSLTRLAGTYNEQFF; CDR3nt: TGTGCCAGCAGCTTAACCCGACTAGCGGGGACCTACAATGAGCAGTTCTTC
d_gene: .; abundance: .; v_gene: TRBV6-5; j_gene: TRBJ1-1; CDR3aa: CAIQTQTVFAFF; CDR3nt: TGTGCCATCCAAACTCAGACTGTGTTTGCTTTCTTT
d_gene: .; abundance: .; v_gene: TRBV3-1/TRBV3-2; j_gene: TRBJ1-5; CDR3aa: CASSQDSGKVGQPQHF; CDR3nt: TGTGCCAGCAGCCAAGATTCAGGAAAGGTAGGACAGCCCCAGCATTTT
d_gene: TRBD1; abundance: .; v_gene: TRBV7-3; j_gene: TRBJ2-1; CDR3aa: CASSPSGQGAGNEQFF; CDR3nt: TGTGCCAGCAGCCCCTCGGGACAGGGGGCGGGAAATGAGCAGTTCTTC
d_gene: .; abundance: .; v_gene: TRBV5-1; j_gene: TRBJ2-2; CDR3aa: CASSLHRSPGELFF; CDR3nt: TGCGCCAGCAGCTTGCATCGGAGCCCCGGGGAGCTGTTTTTT
d_gene: TRBD1; abundance: few; v_gene: TRBV20-1; j_gene: TRBJ1-5; CDR3aa: CSASGGQGNSNQPQHF; CDR3nt: TGCAGTGCTAGTGGTGGACAGGGCAATAGCAATCAGCCCCAGCATTTT
d_gene: TRBD1; abundance: .; v_gene: TRBV6-5; j_gene: TRBJ1-1; CDR3aa: CASGDSEAFF; CDR3nt: TGTGCCAGCGGGGACAGTGAAGCTTTCTTT
d_gene: TRBD1; abundance: few; v_gene: TRBV7-3; j_gene: TRBJ1-2; CDR3aa: CASSLTGTEINYGYTF; CDR3nt: TGTGCCAGCAGCTTAACGGGGACAGAAATTAACTATGGCTACACCTTC
d_gene: TRBD1; abundance: .; v_gene: TRBV10-3; j_gene: TRBJ1-1; CDR3aa: CAISLGQGAGEAFF; CDR3nt: TGTGCCATCAGTCTGGGACAGGGGGCTGGTGAAGCTTTCTTT
d_gene: .; abundance: .; v_gene: TRBV9; j_gene: TRBJ1-1; CDR3aa: CASSVVSEAFF; CDR3nt: TGTGCCAGCAGCGTAGTCAGTGAAGCTTTCTTT
d_gene: .; abundance: .; v_gene: TRBV10-2; j_gene: TRBJ1-1; CDR3aa: CASSVGQMNTEAFF; CDR3nt: TGCGCCAGCAGTGTTGGACAGATGAACACTGAAGCTTTCTTT
d_gene: TRBD1; abundance: .; v_gene: TRBV2; j_gene: TRBJ1-5; CDR3aa: CASTGQGRQPQHF; CDR3nt: TGTGCCAGCACCGGACAGGGAAGACAGCCCCAGCATTTT
d_gene: TRBD2; abundance: .; v_gene: TRBV19; j_gene: TRBJ2-3; CDR3aa: CAAGTSGTDTQYF; CDR3nt: TGTGCCGCCGGGACTAGCGGTACAGATACGCAGTATTTT
d_gene: .; abundance: .; v_gene: TRBV7-2; j_gene: TRBJ2-7; CDR3aa: CASRPRETGSYEQYF; CDR3nt: TGTGCCAGCAGACCCCGGGAGACCGGCTCCTACGAGCAGTACTTC
d_gene: .; abundance: .; v_gene: TRBV9; j_gene: TRBJ1-1; CDR3aa: CASSPLTEAFF; CDR3nt: TGTGCCAGCAGCCCCTTAACTGAAGCTTTCTTT
d_gene: TRBD1; abundance: .; v_gene: TRBV5-6; j_gene: TRBJ2-6; CDR3aa: CASSIRQGAGANVLTF; CDR3nt: TGTGCCAGCAGCATAAGACAGGGGGCTGGGGCCAACGTCCTGACTTTC
d_gene: .; abundance: .; v_gene: TRBV6-6; j_gene: TRBJ1-1; CDR3aa: CASKEGITEAFF; CDR3nt: TGTGCCAGCAAGGAGGGTATCACTGAAGCTTTCTTT
d_gene: .; abundance: .; v_gene: TRBV6-5; j_gene: TRBJ1-4; CDR3aa: CASGFSGEKLFF; CDR3nt: TGTGCCAGCGGGTTTAGCGGTGAAAAACTGTTTTTT
d_gene: TRBD1; abundance: .; v_gene: TRBV6-5; j_gene: TRBJ1-5; CDR3aa: CASSYLQGAITQPQHF; CDR3nt: TGTGCCAGCAGTTACTTACAGGGGGCAATAACTCAGCCCCAGCATTTT
d_gene: TRBD1; abundance: .; v_gene: TRBV3-1/TRBV3-2; j_gene: TRBJ1-1; CDR3aa: CASSHPRGQIAPEAFF; CDR3nt: TGTGCCAGCAGCCACCCCAGGGGACAGATAGCTCCTGAAGCTTTCTTT
d_gene: TRBD1; abundance: .; v_gene: TRBV30; j_gene: TRBJ2-2; CDR3aa: CAWSRTGDGELFF; CDR3nt: TGTGCCTGGAGTAGAACAGGGGACGGGGAGCTGTTTTTT
d_gene: TRBD2; abundance: once; v_gene: TRBV11-2; j_gene: TRBJ2-5; CDR3aa: CATLGASGGAGKETQYF; CDR3nt: TGTGCCACCCTCGGGGCTAGCGGGGGGGCGGGAAAAGAGACCCAGTACTTC
d_gene: TRBD1; abundance: few; v_gene: TRBV6-1; j_gene: TRBJ1-1; CDR3aa: CASSEAGGISSEAFF; CDR3nt: TGTGCCAGCAGTGAAGCAGGGGGCATTAGCTCTGAAGCTTTCTTT
d_gene: .; abundance: few; v_gene: TRBV5-1; j_gene: TRBJ2-2; CDR3aa: CASSFGRTNTGELFF; CDR3nt: TGCGCCAGCAGCTTCGGACGGACAAACACCGGGGAGCTGTTTTTT
d_gene: TRBD2; abundance: .; v_gene: TRBV7-3; j_gene: TRBJ2-2; CDR3aa: CASSSIAGGTGELFF; CDR3nt: TGTGCCAGCAGCTCTATAGCGGGAGGCACCGGGGAGCTGTTTTTT
d_gene: TRBD1; abundance: .; v_gene: TRBV25-1; j_gene: TRBJ1-5; CDR3aa: CASSAYGTGGQGPQHF; CDR3nt: TGTGCCAGCAGTGCCTACGGGACAGGGGGCCAGGGGCCCCAGCATTTT
d_gene: TRBD1; abundance: .; v_gene: TRBV5-1; j_gene: TRBJ1-3; CDR3aa: CASSLDGTGGGNTIYF; CDR3nt: TGCGCCAGCAGCTTGGATGGGACAGGGGGCGGAAACACCATATATTTT
d_gene: TRBD1; abundance: .; v_gene: TRBV4-1; j_gene: TRBJ1-6; CDR3aa: CASSLDRRENSPLHF; CDR3nt: TGCGCCAGCAGCCTGGACAGGAGGGAAAATTCACCCCTCCACTTT
d_gene: .; abundance: .; v_gene: TRBV6-2/TRBV6-3; j_gene: TRBJ1-1; CDR3aa: CASSYSMGGLTEAFF; CDR3nt: TGTGCCAGCAGTTACAGCATGGGCGGACTCACTGAAGCTTTCTTT
d_gene: .; abundance: .; v_gene: TRBV5-1; j_gene: TRBJ1-4; CDR3aa: CASSSRQADNEKLFF; CDR3nt: TGCGCCAGCAGCTCCCGACAGGCAGATAATGAAAAACTGTTTTTT